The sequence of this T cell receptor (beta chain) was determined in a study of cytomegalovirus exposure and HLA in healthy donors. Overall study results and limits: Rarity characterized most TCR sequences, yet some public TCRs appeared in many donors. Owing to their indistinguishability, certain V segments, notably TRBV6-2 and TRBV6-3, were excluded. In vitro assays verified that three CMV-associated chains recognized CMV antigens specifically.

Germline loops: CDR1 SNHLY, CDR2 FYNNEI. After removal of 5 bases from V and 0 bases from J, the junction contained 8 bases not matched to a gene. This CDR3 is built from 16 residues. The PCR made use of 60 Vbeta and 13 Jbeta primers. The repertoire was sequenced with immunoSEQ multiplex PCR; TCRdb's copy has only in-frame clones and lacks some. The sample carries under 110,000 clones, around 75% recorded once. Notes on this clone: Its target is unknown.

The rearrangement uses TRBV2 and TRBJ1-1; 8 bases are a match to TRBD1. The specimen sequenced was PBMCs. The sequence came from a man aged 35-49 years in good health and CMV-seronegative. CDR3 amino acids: CASSLRRQGLNTEAFF. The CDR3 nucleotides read TGTGCCAGCAGTCTCAGGAGACAGGGGTTGAACACTGAAGCTTTCTTT. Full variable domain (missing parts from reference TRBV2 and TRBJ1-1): EPEVTQTPSHQVTQMGQEVILRCVPISNHLYFYWYRQILGQKVEFLVSFYNNEISEKSEIFDDQFSVERPDGSNFTLKIRSTKLEDSAMYFCASSLRRQGLNTEAFFGQGTRLTVV.